These 20 T cell receptor beta chains were all obtained from the same sample, sequenced in a study of blood T cell repertoires in COVID-19. Clones were read by immunoSEQ multiplex PCR, and TCRdb kept only the in-frame ones, dropping some. The repertoire holds 230,000 or so clones, with about 88% as singletons. Sequencing was carried out using PBMCs or T cells enriched from blood (not recorded which). The receptors stem from a woman aged 45-60 years who had been exposed to COVID-19.

The chain combines TRBV7-3 with TRBJ2-1; 7 bases map to TRBD1. CDR1 is SGHTA and CDR2 is FQGTGA in the germline V gene. This CDR3 is built from 15 residues. V was clipped by 1 base and J by 9 bases; unmatched bases: 9. The CDR3 protein is CASSLNSQGVGEQFF. DNA for the CDR3: TGTGCCAGCAGCTTAAATTCGCAGGGGGTGGGTGAGCAGTTCTTC.

Only a few counts were recorded for this clone. The rearrangement joins TRBV29-1 to TRBJ1-1; 8 nucleotides agree with TRBD1. The J segment lost 1 base and the V segment lost 5 bases, leaving 3 bases of the junction unmatched. This CDR3 has 13 amino acids. Germline loops: CDR1 SQVTM, CDR2 ANQGSEA. Here the CDR3 DNA reads TGCAGCGTTTGGACAGGGTCGAACACTGAAGCTTTCTTT. It codes for CSVWTGSNTEAFF.

V and J are TRBV7-2 and TRBJ1-3, with D unclear. This CDR3 region has 13 residues. Germline V gives CDR1 SGHTA, CDR2 FQGNSA. V was shortened by 3 bases and J by 4 bases, with 7 bases between the two germline ends. In nucleotides, the CDR3 is TGTGCCAGCAGCTTGGGCACAGGAAACACCATATATTTT. Translation gives CASSLGTGNTIYF.

This clone was seen only a few times. The J gene is TRBJ2-1, the V gene TRBV4-2, with TRBD1 matching 8 bases. With V trimmed by 4 bases and J by 1 base, 3 bases remained unmatched. CDR1 LGHNA and CDR2 YNFKEQ come from the germline V gene. The CDR3 sequence is 15 residues long. CDR3 nucleotides: TGTGCCAGCAGCCCGACAGGGGAATCCTACAATGAGCAGTTCTTC. Translation: CASSPTGESYNEQFF.

The chain recombines TRBV7-9 with TRBJ1-3; D is ambiguous. Per germline, CDR1 SEHNR and CDR2 FQNEAQ (reference sequence). Trimming took off 5 bases at V and 3 bases at J, with 11 bases between the two ends. The CDR3 covers 14 residues. The CDR3: CASSPSGVGNTIYF. The CDR3 DNA is TGTGCCAGCAGCCCCAGCGGGGTTGGAAACACCATATATTTT.

The J gene is TRBJ2-7, the V gene TRBV7-9; TRBD2 aligns across 14 bases. The CDR3 contains 16 residues. Germline CDR1 and CDR2: SEHNR and FQNEAQ (reference sequence). J gave up 4 bases and V 4 bases, and 6 bases lay outside the gene matches. DNA of the CDR3: TGTGCCAGCAGCTCCCTGACTAGCGGGGGGGCTTACGAGCAGTACTTC. Translating it yields CASSSLTSGGAYEQYF.

The J gene is TRBJ2-6, the V gene TRBV3-1 (or the pseudogene TRBV3-2), with 8 positions matching TRBD1. Germline loops: CDR1 LGHDT, CDR2 YNNKEL (reference sequence). The trim removed 4 bases at V and 2 bases at J, leaving 7 bases unmatched. CDR3 size: 17 residues. The CDR3 region has the DNA TGTGCCAGCAGCCTACGGACAGGGAGTGCTGGGGCCAACGTCCTGACTTTC. This codes for CASSLRTGSAGANVLTF.

The rearrangement uses TRBV18 and TRBJ2-3, with a tentative D call TRBD1 (6 bases). V lost 8 bases and J 5 bases, leaving 8 bases between the germline ends. The CDR3 contains 11 residues. Germline lookup yields CDR1 KGHSH and CDR2 LQKENI. CDR3 in DNA: TGTGCCAGCCAAGGGGGAGATACGCAGTATTTT. Encoded protein: CASQGGDTQYF. The full variable domain, with the rest looked up from reference TRBV18 and TRBJ2-3, is NAGVMQNPRHLVRRRGQEARLRCSPMKGHSHVYWYRQLPEEGLKFMVYLQKENIIDESGMPKERFSAEFPKEGPSILRIQQVVRGDSAAYFCASQGGDTQYFGPGTRLTVL.

The chain joins TRBV19 to TRBJ2-1; TRBD1 matches at 10 bases. The V segment lost 7 bases and the J segment 8 bases; nucleotides outside the gene matches: 8. The germline CDR1 and CDR2 sequences are LNHDA and SQIVND (reference sequence). This CDR3 region has 14 residues. The CDR3 region is CASKPGQGSYEQFF. The CDR3 DNA follows: TGTGCCAGTAAGCCGGGACAGGGGAGCTATGAGCAGTTCTTC.

For this clone: In the same sample, other DNA sequences code for this CDR3. This rearrangement joins TRBV6-5 to TRBJ1-3; D is uncertain. The CDR3 spans 16 residues. Between the trimmed V and J ends, which lost 0 bases and 0 bases, there was a span of 9 bases. CDR1 and CDR2 from the germline V gene are MNHEY and SVGAGI. The CDR3 bases are TGTGCCAGCAGTTACTCGATGGGCAGCTCTGGAAACACCATATATTTT. Translation: CASSYSMGSSGNTIYF.

The sample holds one count of this clone. The chain links TRBV3-1 (or the pseudogene TRBV3-2) to TRBJ1-3; TRBD1 is a possible D gene (5 bases). Trimming took off 1 base at V and 11 bases at J, with 18 bases between the two ends. The CDR3 totals 15 residues. Germline CDR1 LGHDT, CDR2 YNNKEL (reference sequence). The chain's CDR3 is CASSQAHSGAGSIYF. The CDR3 DNA is TGTGCCAGCAGCCAAGCCCACAGCGGGGCCGGGTCCATATATTTT.

This chain uses TRBV5-6 with TRBJ2-1, with 10 bases that match TRBD2. V lost 1 base and J lost 8; bases outside the gene matches: 6. The CDR3 extends over 15 amino acids. Germline-derived CDR1 and CDR2 are SGHDT and YYEEEE. Written as DNA, the CDR3 is TGTGCCAGCAGCTTGCTCCTAGCGGGGGTCCATGAGCAGTTCTTC. It encodes CASSLLLAGVHEQFF.

V usage is TRBV27 and J usage is TRBJ1-5; a possible D gene is TRBD1 (6 bases). V dropped 6 bases and J dropped 2 bases, with 17 bases sitting between them. Looked up from germline, CDR1 is MNHEY and CDR2 is SMNVEV (reference sequence). The CDR3 is made up of 16 amino acids. The CDR3 nucleotides read TGTGCCAGCAGCCACCGGGCAGGGGTCGGCAATCAGCCCCAGCATTTT. It specifies CASSHRAGVGNQPQHF.

The chain recombines TRBV2 with TRBJ2-3; tentative D call: TRBD1 (5 bases). CDR1 SNHLY and CDR2 FYNNEI come from the germline V gene. This CDR3 contains 12 residues. V gave up 5 bases and J gave up 8 bases, with 11 bases separating them. The CDR3 DNA reads TGTGCCAGCAGTCGACAGTACGGTACGCAGTATTTT. It encodes CASSRQYGTQYF.

V is TRBV5-8 and J is TRBJ1-1; D is possibly TRBD1 (6 bases). V was shortened by 5 bases and J by 6 bases, with 23 bases between the two germline ends. CDR1 is SGHTS and CDR2 is YDEGEE in the germline V gene. The CDR3 covers 16 residues. The CDR3 DNA sequence: TGTGCCAGCAGACCCGAAGGGGGACGAGGGGTCGCTGAAGCTTTCTTT. Translating it yields CASRPEGGRGVAEAFF. The full variable domain, rest sourced from reference TRBV5-8 and TRBJ1-1, is EAGVTQSPTHLIKTRGQQATLRCSPISGHTSVYWYQQALGLGLQFLLWYDEGEERNRGNFPPRFSGRQFPNYSSELNVNALELEDSALYLCASRPEGGRGVAEAFFGQGTRLTVV.

This chain connects TRBV10-1 to TRBJ2-3; maybe TRBD1 (6 bases). The CDR3 length is 13 residues. Deletions cut 6 bases from V and 3 bases from J, with 10 bases between. Germline loops: CDR1 WNHNN, CDR2 SYGVQD (reference sequence). CDR3 protein: CASSQRGTDTQYF. The CDR3 coding sequence is TGCGCCAGCAGCCAAAGGGGGACAGATACGCAGTATTTT.

The rearrangement links TRBV5-6 to TRBJ2-5; weak D call: TRBD1 (6 bases). Trimming took 5 bases from V and 1 from J, leaving 15 bases between them. In germline, CDR1 is SGHDT, CDR2 YYEEEE. The CDR3 sequence is 15 residues long. The CDR3 DNA sequence: TGTGCCAGCAGTTTACCCAGGGGAGCCCAAGAGACCCAGTACTTC. Translating gives CASSLPRGAQETQYF.

This clone was seen a single time. This rearrangement joins TRBV9 to TRBJ2-1, with TRBD2 as a possible D gene (6 bases). V was cut by 2 bases and J by 13 bases, with 31 bases left in between. CDR3 size: 18 residues. CDR1 is SGDLS, CDR2 YYNGEE, per germline. The CDR3 DNA follows: TGTGCCAGCAGCGTGGGGACTGCTAGGACGATGGAGAAGATCCTACAGTTCTTC. Its translation: CASSVGTARTMEKILQFF.

This clone was found many times. This chain uses TRBV19 with TRBJ1-6; the match to TRBD1 covers 9 bases. CDR3 size: 15 residues. Germline V CDR1 and CDR2: LNHDA, SQIVND (reference sequence). J was trimmed by 7 bases and V by 4 bases; bases with no gene match: 5. The CDR3 is CASSKGTGRNSPLHF. CDR3 bases: TGTGCCAGTAGTAAGGGGACAGGGCGAAATTCACCCCTCCACTTT.

This clone was counted between two and nine times. This chain links TRBV7-2 with TRBJ2-7; TRBD2 agrees at 7 bases. The germline CDR1 and CDR2 sequences are SGHTA and FQGNSA. J lost 3 bases, V lost 5 bases, and 7 bases had no gene match. The CDR3 is made up of 14 amino acids. The CDR3 region is CASSPWTSHYEQYF. In nucleotides, the CDR3 is TGTGCCAGCAGCCCCTGGACTAGTCACTACGAGCAGTACTTC.